This TCR beta chain was sequenced in a study of cytomegalovirus exposure and HLA in healthy donors. The wider study: Early on, a data release was issued that held approximately 92 million unique TCRs from HLA-typed donors.

Notes on the study in general: Later analysis suggested links between common viral pathogens and several top significant clusters.

Regarding this clone: Antigen: not known.

Germline V CDR1 and CDR2: SEHNR, FQNEAQ (reference sequence). J was trimmed by 4 bases and V by 4 bases; bases with no gene match: 7. The CDR3 is 15 residues long. PCR was performed using 60 Vbeta and 13 Jbeta primers. Using immunoSEQ multiplex PCR, the repertoire was profiled, and TCRdb retains in-frame clones only, with some absent. This sample yields 200,000 or so clones, of which more than 75% are seen a single time; approximately 0.39% belongs to the top ten. The sequence derives from a male donor in good health and CMV-seropositive. Input material: PBMCs. V and J are TRBV7-9 and TRBJ1-2; the match to TRBD1 covers 9 bases. DNA for the CDR3: TGTGCCAGCAGCTCGGCGCTACAGGGGGCCTATGGCTACACCTTC. Translating it yields CASSSALQGAYGYTF.